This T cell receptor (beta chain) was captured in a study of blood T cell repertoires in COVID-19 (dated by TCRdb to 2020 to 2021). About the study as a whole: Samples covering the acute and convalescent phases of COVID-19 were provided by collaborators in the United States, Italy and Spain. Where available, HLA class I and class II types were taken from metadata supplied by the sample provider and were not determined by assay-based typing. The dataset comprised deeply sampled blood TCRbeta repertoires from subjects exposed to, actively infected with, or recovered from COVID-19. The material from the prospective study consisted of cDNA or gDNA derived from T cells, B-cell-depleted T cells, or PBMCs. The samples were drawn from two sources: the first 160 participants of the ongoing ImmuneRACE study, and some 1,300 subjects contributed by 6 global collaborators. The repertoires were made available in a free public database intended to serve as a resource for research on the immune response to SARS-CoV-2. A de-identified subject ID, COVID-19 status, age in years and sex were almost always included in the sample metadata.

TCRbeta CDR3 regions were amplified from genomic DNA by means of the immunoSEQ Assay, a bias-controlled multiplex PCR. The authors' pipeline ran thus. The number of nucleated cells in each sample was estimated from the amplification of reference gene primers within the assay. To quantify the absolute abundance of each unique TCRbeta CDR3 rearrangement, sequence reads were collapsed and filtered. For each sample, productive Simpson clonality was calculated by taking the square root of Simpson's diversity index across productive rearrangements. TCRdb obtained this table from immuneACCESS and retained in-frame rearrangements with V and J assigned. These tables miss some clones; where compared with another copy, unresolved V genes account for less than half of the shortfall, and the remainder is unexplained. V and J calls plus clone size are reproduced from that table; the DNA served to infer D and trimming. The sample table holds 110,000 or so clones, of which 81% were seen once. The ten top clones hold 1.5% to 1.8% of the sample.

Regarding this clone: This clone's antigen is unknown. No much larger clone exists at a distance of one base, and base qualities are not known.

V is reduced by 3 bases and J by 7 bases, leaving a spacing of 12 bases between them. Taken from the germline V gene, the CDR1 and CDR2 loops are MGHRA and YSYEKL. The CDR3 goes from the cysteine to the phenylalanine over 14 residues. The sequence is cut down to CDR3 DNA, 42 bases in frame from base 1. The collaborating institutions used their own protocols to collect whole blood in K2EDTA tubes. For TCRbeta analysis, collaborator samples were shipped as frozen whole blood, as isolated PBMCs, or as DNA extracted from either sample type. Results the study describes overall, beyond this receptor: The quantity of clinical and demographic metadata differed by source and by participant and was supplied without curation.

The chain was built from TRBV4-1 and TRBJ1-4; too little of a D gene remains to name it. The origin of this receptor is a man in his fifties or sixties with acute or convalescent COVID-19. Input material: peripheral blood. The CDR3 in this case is CASSQGRIPEKLFF. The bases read TGCGCCAGCAGCCAGGGCAGGATCCCTGAAAAACTGTTTTTT.